The rows below give T cell receptor beta chains drawn from one sample of a study of cytomegalovirus exposure and HLA in healthy donors. Method: immunoSEQ multiplex PCR; TCRdb's copy keeps in-frame clones and lacks some. The table has around 200,000 clones, around 88% seen once. Sequencing was done on a sample of PBMCs. The receptors were sampled from a woman aged 18-35 years in good health and CMV-seronegative. Both conserved end residues are part of each CDR3. A D gene is named only where the DNA matches it firmly. Size tells how often a clone was seen (once, few, many) or the class of an expanded clone, and some rows leave it out.

>.|TRBD2|TRBV6-5|TRBJ2-1
CASSYSGGDYNEQFF
TGTGCCAGCAGTTACTCGGGGGGGGATTACAATGAGCAGTTCTTC
>once|.|TRBV27|TRBJ2-2
CASSLSVPVGELFF
TGTGCCAGCAGTTTATCGGTCCCAGTCGGGGAGCTGTTTTTT
>.|TRBD2|TRBV4-3|TRBJ2-4
CASSYGLAGDQNIQYF
TGCGCCAGCAGTTATGGACTAGCGGGAGACCAAAACATTCAGTACTTC
>.|.|TRBV5-4|TRBJ1-2
CASSLGDTYGNYGYTF
TGTGCCAGCAGCTTAGGTGACACCTACGGCAACTATGGCTACACCTTC
>few|TRBD2|TRBV5-6|TRBJ2-7
CASSLSGGGAFYEQYF
TGTGCCAGCAGCTTGTCTGGCGGGGGGGCGTTCTACGAGCAGTACTTC
>.|.|TRBV27|TRBJ2-1
CASSDSGVSYNEQFF
TGTGCCAGCAGCGATTCCGGGGTTTCCTACAATGAGCAGTTCTTC
>.|TRBD1|TRBV5-4|TRBJ1-2
CASRPDRGYGYTF
TGTGCCAGCAGGCCGGACAGGGGATATGGCTACACCTTC
>.|TRBD1|TRBV19|TRBJ1-6
CASSGQGRGSPLHF
TGTGCCAGTAGCGGACAGGGGCGGGGATCACCCCTCCACTTT
>.|.|TRBV6-1|TRBJ1-1
CASSTYPGEDTEAFF
TGTGCCAGCAGTACTTACCCGGGGGAAGACACTGAAGCTTTCTTT
>.|.|TRBV20-1|TRBJ2-5
CSARMRETQYF
TGCAGTGCTAGAATGCGGGAGACCCAGTACTTC
>.|.|TRBV27|TRBJ1-2
CASSLVGAVGVNYGYTF
TGTGCCAGCAGTTTGGTGGGGGCGGTAGGTGTTAACTATGGCTACACCTTC
>.|TRBD1|TRBV5-1|TRBJ2-4
CASSSLPTGVRNIQYF
TGCGCCAGCAGCTCTTTACCCACAGGGGTTAGAAACATTCAGTACTTC
>few|.|TRBV11-3|TRBJ1-1
CASSTETGIPEAFF
TGTGCCAGCAGCACCGAAACAGGGATCCCTGAAGCTTTCTTT
>.|.|TRBV5-1|TRBJ2-3
CASSLVPQGTDTQYF
TGCGCCAGCAGCTTGGTCCCACAAGGCACAGATACGCAGTATTTT
>.|.|TRBV27|TRBJ1-1
CASSPDRRRAFF
TGTGCCAGCAGTCCTGACAGGCGCCGAGCTTTCTTT
>.|.|TRBV5-1|TRBJ1-1
CASSLGRYTEAFF
TGCGCCAGCAGCTTGGGGAGATACACTGAAGCTTTCTTT
>.|.|TRBV15|TRBJ1-6
CATSRDRGGDGLNSPLHF
TGTGCCACCAGCAGAGATCGCGGGGGCGATGGGTTGAATTCACCCCTCCACTTT
>once|TRBD2|TRBV18|TRBJ2-2
CASSPPTGRVGGELFF
TGTGCCAGCTCACCACCCACGGGGAGGGTCGGCGGGGAGCTGTTTTTT
>few|.|TRBV6-5|TRBJ1-1
CASSYEGEAFF
TGTGCCAGCAGTTACGAGGGAGAGGCTTTCTTT
>once|TRBD1|TRBV2|TRBJ1-6
CASGRQGRDSPLHF
TGTGCCAGCGGTAGACAGGGAAGAGATTCACCCCTCCACTTT
>.|.|TRBV7-2|TRBJ1-5
CASSPGGEGGKGNQPQHF
TGTGCCAGCAGCCCGGGAGGGGAGGGCGGGAAGGGCAATCAGCCCCAGCATTTT
>.|TRBD1|TRBV5-8|TRBJ1-1
CASSSGTGVNTEAFF
TGTGCCAGCAGCTCCGGGACAGGGGTCAACACTGAAGCTTTCTTT